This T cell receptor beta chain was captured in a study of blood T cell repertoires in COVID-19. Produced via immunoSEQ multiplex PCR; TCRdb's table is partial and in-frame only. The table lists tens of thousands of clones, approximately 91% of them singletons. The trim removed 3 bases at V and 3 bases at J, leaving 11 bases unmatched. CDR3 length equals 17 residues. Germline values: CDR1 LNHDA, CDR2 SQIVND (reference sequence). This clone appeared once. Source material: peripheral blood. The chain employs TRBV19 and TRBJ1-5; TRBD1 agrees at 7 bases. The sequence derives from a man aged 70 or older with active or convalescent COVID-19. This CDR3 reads CASSMKGGQLDNQPQHF. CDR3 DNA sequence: TGTGCCAGTAGTATGAAGGGGGGACAGTTAGACAATCAGCCCCAGCATTTT.